A selection of T cell receptor beta chains follows, all from one sample in a study of human T cells and chemical hapten exposure. TCRdb re-called the 5' RACE reads with MiXCR, one entry per CDR3 protein. The table lists about 81,000 distinct CDR3 sequences, 6% to 8.5% of them singletons, with under 2.5% in the top ten. The receptors shown here come from a male donor in good health. Each CDR3 is given with its conserved first and last residue. A D gene is named only where the DNA matches it firmly. Clone sizes are given selectively: once, few, many, or a class where the clone is expanded.

clone_size j_call v_call d_call cdr3_nt cdr3_aa
many TRBJ2-3 TRBV29-1 - TGCAGCTCCCGCGGCAGGGTAACAGATACGCAGTATTTT CSSRGRVTDTQYF
- TRBJ2-5 TRBV30 - TGTGCCTGGAGTCCCCCGACTAGAGGGGGGGAGACCCAGTACTTC CAWSPPTRGGETQYF
few TRBJ2-2 TRBV5-1 - TGCGCCAGCAGTGGCCAGTTGAACACCGGGGAGCTGTTTTTT CASSGQLNTGELFF
- TRBJ1-5 TRBV5-1 - TGCGCCAGCAGCTTGGATCCGGGGACTCGCAATCAGCCCCAGCATTTT CASSLDPGTRNQPQHF
few TRBJ2-7 TRBV12-3/TRBV12-4 TRBD1 TGTGCCAGCAGTCCGACAGGGGCGGTTTACCACGAGCAGTACTTC CASSPTGAVYHEQYF
few TRBJ2-2 TRBV7-6 TRBD2 TGTGCCAGCAGCTTAGCGGCTAGCGGGAGGGCCAGGAACACCGGGGAGCTGTTTTTT CASSLAASGRARNTGELFF
few TRBJ1-3 TRBV12-3/TRBV12-4 - TGTGCCAGCAGTTTACCAGGGGTAACTGGAAACACCATATATTTT CASSLPGVTGNTIYF
few TRBJ1-1 TRBV27 - TGTGCCAGCAGTCTGGACAGAACGAACACTGAAGCTTTCTTT CASSLDRTNTEAFF
few TRBJ2-3 TRBV7-9 - TGTGCCAGCAGCCCCCCCCACTACCGGAGCACAGATACGCAGTATTTT CASSPPHYRSTDTQYF
- TRBJ2-3 TRBV5-1 TRBD1 TGCGCCAGCAGCTTAAGGGCAGGACAGGGTAGCACAGATACGCAGTATTTT CASSLRAGQGSTDTQYF
- TRBJ2-7 TRBV20-1 TRBD2 TGCAGTGCTAGGGACGCGGGGGGGGTCTACGAGCAGTACTTC CSARDAGGVYEQYF
many TRBJ1-5 TRBV12-3/TRBV12-4 TRBD1 TGTGCCAGCAGTTCTACAGGGGGCCCGAAGCATTTT CASSSTGGPKHF
- TRBJ2-1 TRBV5-1 TRBD2 TGCGCCAGCAGCGGTAGCGGGGGGTACAATGAGCAGTTCTTC CASSGSGGYNEQFF
many TRBJ1-1 TRBV18 - TGTGCCAGCTCACATGGAGTGGCGGGAAGGAACACTGAAGCTTTCTTT CASSHGVAGRNTEAFF
- TRBJ1-1 TRBV7-9 - TGTGCCAGCAGCTTAGCGAGGGACGGGGGGAAAGCTTTCTTT CASSLARDGGKAFF
many TRBJ2-1 TRBV20-1 TRBD2 TGCAGTGCTAGAGTCCAACCCGGGGGGGCAGGGGAGCAGTTCTTC CSARVQPGGAGEQFF
few TRBJ2-1 TRBV5-1 TRBD1 TGCGCCAGCACCACGGCAGGGGGCTCCTACAATGAGCAGTTCTTC CASTTAGGSYNEQFF
- TRBJ2-3 TRBV18 TRBD2 TGTGCCAGCTCACCCGGGACTAGAAGATTTCCAGATACGCAGTATTTT CASSPGTRRFPDTQYF
- TRBJ1-6 TRBV18 TRBD1 TGTGCCAGCTCAAGGGACAGGGGAGATAATTCACCCCTCCACTTT CASSRDRGDNSPLHF
- TRBJ1-6 TRBV6-5 TRBD1 TGTGCCAGCAGTGACAGGGACCCCTATAATTCACCCCTCCACTTT CASSDRDPYNSPLHF
- TRBJ2-1 TRBV5-4 TRBD2 TGTGCCAGCAGCGCGGGACTAGCGGAAGCAAACAATGAGCAGTTCTTC CASSAGLAEANNEQFF
many TRBJ1-1 TRBV11-2 - TGTGCCAGCAGCTTACCGGGAGAGGGGAGCCGGGACACTGAAGCTTTCTTT CASSLPGEGSRDTEAFF
many TRBJ1-4 TRBV7-2 - TGTGCCAGCAGCTCTCAACAGGCCCATAATGAAAAACTGTTTTTT CASSSQQAHNEKLFF
few TRBJ2-7 TRBV7-9 - TGTGCCAGCAGCTCCCTCAAGTCGGGACCTCACTACGAGCAGTACTTC CASSSLKSGPHYEQYF
many TRBJ1-2 TRBV6-1 TRBD1 TGTGCCAGCAGTGAGGCCAGGGGGCCCTCCTATGGCTACACCTTC CASSEARGPSYGYTF
few TRBJ1-1 TRBV29-1 - TGCAGCGTTGAACGGCAGGGGAACACTGAAGCTTTCTTT CSVERQGNTEAFF
many TRBJ2-7 TRBV29-1 TRBD2 TGCAGCGTTGGACTAGCGGGAGGGCCGCGGGAGCAGTACTTC CSVGLAGGPREQYF
many TRBJ1-5 TRBV3-1 - TGTGCCAGCAGCCAAGAGCTGAACGATCAGCCCCAGCATTTT CASSQELNDQPQHF
- TRBJ2-1 TRBV20-1 - TGCAGTGCTAGACCCACAGGGGGGGGCTTTATGAATGAGCAGTTCTTC CSARPTGGGFMNEQFF
- TRBJ2-5 TRBV6-1 TRBD1 TGTGCCAGCAGTAGACAGGGGGCAGGGGAAGAGACCCAGTACTTC CASSRQGAGEETQYF
many TRBJ2-7 TRBV12-3/TRBV12-4 - TGTGCCAGCAGTTCCGCGGACAGCCTCGCCTACGAGCAGTACTTC CASSSADSLAYEQYF
- TRBJ2-1 TRBV20-1 TRBD2 TGCAGTGCAAGCGGGGGGTTAGGTGAGCAGTTCTTC CSASGGLGEQFF
few TRBJ2-1 TRBV29-1 - TGCAGCGTTGAAGAGGGCGGCGCAACAGACAATGAGCAGTTCTTC CSVEEGGATDNEQFF
many TRBJ1-1 TRBV4-2 TRBD1 TGTGCCAGCAGCCAAGATCCGGGACAGGGGAACACTGAAGCTTTCTTT CASSQDPGQGNTEAFF
many TRBJ2-2 TRBV5-1 TRBD2 TGCGCCAGCAGTCCAGGGACTAGGAACACCGGGGAGCTGTTTTTT CASSPGTRNTGELFF